These T cell receptor beta chains were read from a single sample in a study of beta chain features in type 1 diabetes. Sequenced by immunoSEQ multiplex PCR; TCRdb stores in-frame clones only, minus some. The table has fewer than 400,000 clones, roughly 8% seen once; the top ten hold less than 0.45%. Source material: central memory CD4+ T cells from blood. Receptors were obtained from a woman aged 18-29 years in good health. Each CDR3 is given with its conserved first and last residue. The D gene is left open where the match is weak. Clone size, where shown, is once, few, many, or a class for clones that have expanded.

j_call: TRBJ2-7
d_call: TRBD2
clone_size: -
v_call: TRBV28
cdr3_aa: CASSKGSGRLHEQYF
cdr3_nt: TGTGCCAGCAGCAAAGGGAGCGGGAGGCTCCACGAGCAGTACTTC

j_call: TRBJ2-1
d_call: -
clone_size: few
v_call: TRBV6-5
cdr3_aa: CASSLFNEQFF
cdr3_nt: TGTGCCAGCAGTTTGTTCAATGAGCAGTTCTTC

j_call: TRBJ1-4
d_call: -
clone_size: -
v_call: TRBV29-1
cdr3_aa: CSGGTYEKLFF
cdr3_nt: TGCAGCGGGGGGACATATGAAAAACTGTTTTTT

j_call: TRBJ2-2
d_call: TRBD1
clone_size: few
v_call: TRBV10-3
cdr3_aa: CAISDPGQGPGELFF
cdr3_nt: TGTGCCATCAGTGACCCAGGACAGGGACCCGGGGAGCTGTTTTTT

j_call: TRBJ2-7
d_call: -
clone_size: few
v_call: TRBV11-1
cdr3_aa: CASSLNQWSEQYF
cdr3_nt: TGTGCCAGCAGTTTAAACCAGTGGAGCGAGCAGTACTTC

j_call: TRBJ2-1
d_call: TRBD1
clone_size: many
v_call: TRBV7-2
cdr3_aa: CASSWDRNNEQFF
cdr3_nt: TGTGCCAGCAGCTGGGACAGAAACAATGAGCAGTTCTTC

j_call: TRBJ1-2
d_call: -
clone_size: few
v_call: TRBV19
cdr3_aa: CAKAGKFNYGYTF
cdr3_nt: TGTGCCAAAGCGGGGAAGTTTAACTATGGCTACACCTTC

j_call: TRBJ2-5
d_call: -
clone_size: -
v_call: TRBV20-1
cdr3_aa: CSARGQETQYF
cdr3_nt: TGCAGTGCTAGAGGTCAAGAGACCCAGTACTTC

j_call: TRBJ1-5
d_call: TRBD1
clone_size: -
v_call: TRBV2
cdr3_aa: CASTGTGGNQPQHF
cdr3_nt: TGTGCCAGCACCGGGACAGGAGGCAATCAGCCCCAGCATTTT

j_call: TRBJ2-2
d_call: TRBD2
clone_size: few
v_call: TRBV5-4
cdr3_aa: CASSLVAGGPRNRELFF
cdr3_nt: TGTGCCAGCAGCTTGGTAGCGGGAGGGCCAAGAAACAGGGAGCTGTTTTTT

j_call: TRBJ2-5
d_call: TRBD2
clone_size: few
v_call: TRBV18
cdr3_aa: CASSPGLAGGLGETQYF
cdr3_nt: TGTGCCAGCTCACCGGGACTAGCGGGAGGGCTTGGAGAGACCCAGTACTTC

j_call: TRBJ2-2
d_call: TRBD2
clone_size: few
v_call: TRBV25-1
cdr3_aa: CARSEGPTSGRSGELFF
cdr3_nt: TGTGCCCGCAGTGAAGGCCCGACTAGCGGGAGGTCCGGGGAGCTGTTTTTT

j_call: TRBJ2-1
d_call: -
clone_size: few
v_call: TRBV6-6
cdr3_aa: CASKGQNEQFF
cdr3_nt: TGTGCCAGCAAGGGACAAAATGAGCAGTTCTTC

j_call: TRBJ1-1
d_call: -
clone_size: many
v_call: TRBV4-3
cdr3_aa: CASSQDYAANTEAFF
cdr3_nt: TGCGCCAGCAGCCAAGATTACGCCGCCAACACTGAAGCTTTCTTT

j_call: TRBJ1-4
d_call: -
clone_size: -
v_call: TRBV4-2
cdr3_aa: CASSRNSGGANEKLFF
cdr3_nt: TGTGCCAGCAGCCGGAATTCCGGGGGGGCTAATGAAAAACTGTTTTTT

j_call: TRBJ1-5
d_call: -
clone_size: many
v_call: TRBV5-6
cdr3_aa: CASSEEGHQPQHF
cdr3_nt: TGTGCCAGCAGCGAGGAAGGGCATCAGCCCCAGCATTTT

j_call: TRBJ1-2
d_call: -
clone_size: many
v_call: TRBV28
cdr3_aa: CASSSGQTYGYTF
cdr3_nt: TGTGCCAGCAGTTCTGGACAGACCTATGGCTACACCTTC

j_call: TRBJ1-2
d_call: TRBD1
clone_size: -
v_call: TRBV28
cdr3_aa: CASRSAGGGEKVNGYTF
cdr3_nt: TGTGCCAGCAGATCTGCGGGAGGGGGCGAAAAAGTGAACGGCTACACCTTC

j_call: TRBJ1-4
d_call: -
clone_size: few
v_call: TRBV4-3
cdr3_aa: CASSQERAGRNEKLFF
cdr3_nt: TGCGCCAGCAGCCAAGAACGGGCAGGTCGAAATGAAAAACTGTTTTTT

j_call: TRBJ2-1
d_call: TRBD2
clone_size: -
v_call: TRBV29-1
cdr3_aa: CSVHTSGRNNEQFF
cdr3_nt: TGCAGCGTGCATACTAGCGGGAGGAACAATGAGCAGTTCTTC

j_call: TRBJ2-7
d_call: TRBD2
clone_size: -
v_call: TRBV7-6
cdr3_aa: CASSSVAGVPYEQYF
cdr3_nt: TGTGCCAGCAGCTCCGTTGCGGGAGTTCCTTACGAGCAGTACTTC

j_call: TRBJ1-4
d_call: TRBD1
clone_size: few
v_call: TRBV18
cdr3_aa: CASSPQGRSLNEKLFF
cdr3_nt: TGTGCCAGCTCCCCACAGGGGAGGTCCTTGAATGAAAAACTGTTTTTT

j_call: TRBJ1-1
d_call: -
clone_size: few
v_call: TRBV6-5
cdr3_aa: CASSYMVGLVGAFF
cdr3_nt: TGTGCCAGCAGTTACATGGTTGGGTTAGTTGGAGCTTTCTTT

j_call: TRBJ1-5
d_call: TRBD1
clone_size: -
v_call: TRBV7-2
cdr3_aa: CASSPNTGGAGQPQHF
cdr3_nt: TGTGCCAGCAGCCCGAATACAGGGGGCGCCGGTCAGCCCCAGCATTTT

j_call: TRBJ2-7
d_call: -
clone_size: -
v_call: TRBV6-5
cdr3_aa: CASSDMPRAFEQYF
cdr3_nt: TGTGCCAGCAGTGATATGCCCCGGGCCTTCGAGCAGTACTTC

j_call: TRBJ2-5
d_call: -
clone_size: few
v_call: TRBV2
cdr3_aa: CASSESTSWWETQYF
cdr3_nt: TGTGCCAGCAGTGAAAGTACTAGCTGGTGGGAGACCCAGTACTTC

j_call: TRBJ1-1
d_call: -
clone_size: few
v_call: TRBV7-2
cdr3_aa: CASSPMAGEAFF
cdr3_nt: TGTGCCAGCAGCCCCATGGCAGGCGAAGCTTTCTTT

j_call: TRBJ2-1
d_call: TRBD1
clone_size: many
v_call: TRBV6-5
cdr3_aa: CASHGQGYNEQFF
cdr3_nt: TGTGCCAGCCACGGACAGGGCTACAATGAGCAGTTCTTC

j_call: TRBJ2-1
d_call: -
clone_size: -
v_call: TRBV27
cdr3_aa: CASSFSGSSYNEQFF
cdr3_nt: TGTGCCAGCAGTTTTTCAGGGTCTTCCTACAATGAGCAGTTCTTC

j_call: TRBJ2-3
d_call: TRBD1
clone_size: once
v_call: TRBV14
cdr3_aa: CASSKDRGPTDTQYF
cdr3_nt: TGTGCCAGCAGCAAGGACAGGGGGCCGACAGATACGCAGTATTTT

j_call: TRBJ2-7
d_call: -
clone_size: few
v_call: TRBV7-2
cdr3_aa: CASSLLTSYEQYF
cdr3_nt: TGTGCCAGCAGCTTATTGACTAGCTACGAGCAGTACTTC

j_call: TRBJ2-3
d_call: -
clone_size: few
v_call: TRBV4-3
cdr3_aa: CASSQEYPDTQYF
cdr3_nt: TGCGCCAGCAGCCAAGAATACCCAGATACGCAGTATTTT

j_call: TRBJ2-7
d_call: -
clone_size: -
v_call: TRBV18
cdr3_aa: CASSPQDGYYEQYF
cdr3_nt: TGTGCCAGCTCACCTCAGGACGGTTACTACGAGCAGTACTTC

j_call: TRBJ2-7
d_call: -
clone_size: few
v_call: TRBV9
cdr3_aa: CASSVGLYSSYEQYF
cdr3_nt: TGTGCCAGCAGCGTAGGGCTATACAGCTCCTACGAGCAGTACTTC

j_call: TRBJ2-5
d_call: -
clone_size: few
v_call: TRBV6-1
cdr3_aa: CASSELSWAQETQYF
cdr3_nt: TGTGCCAGCAGTGAACTCAGCTGGGCCCAAGAGACCCAGTACTTC

j_call: TRBJ1-3
d_call: -
clone_size: few
v_call: TRBV19
cdr3_aa: CASKRGRTTSGNTIYF
cdr3_nt: TGTGCCAGTAAACGGGGACGGACCACCTCTGGAAACACCATATATTTT

j_call: TRBJ2-1
d_call: -
clone_size: many
v_call: TRBV11-2
cdr3_aa: CASSLGWARSINEQFF
cdr3_nt: TGTGCCAGCAGCTTAGGGTGGGCCCGGAGCATCAATGAGCAGTTCTTC

j_call: TRBJ2-5
d_call: -
clone_size: few
v_call: TRBV6-5
cdr3_aa: CASSYGKDQYF
cdr3_nt: TGTGCCAGCAGTTACGGAAAGGACCAGTACTTC

j_call: TRBJ2-4
d_call: TRBD1
clone_size: many
v_call: TRBV15
cdr3_aa: CATSRDRVFGIQYF
cdr3_nt: TGTGCCACCAGCAGGGACAGGGTTTTTGGCATTCAGTACTTC

j_call: TRBJ2-3
d_call: -
clone_size: few
v_call: TRBV11-1
cdr3_aa: CASSLNFDRPADTQYF
cdr3_nt: TGTGCCAGCAGCTTAAATTTCGACAGGCCGGCGGATACGCAGTATTTT

j_call: TRBJ2-4
d_call: -
clone_size: -
v_call: TRBV7-2
cdr3_aa: CASSPEVFPAKNIQYF
cdr3_nt: TGTGCCAGCAGCCCAGAGGTTTTTCCGGCCAAAAACATTCAGTACTTC

j_call: TRBJ2-1
d_call: TRBD2
clone_size: few
v_call: TRBV2
cdr3_aa: CASTLRREAHEQFF
cdr3_nt: TGTGCCAGCACTTTACGGCGGGAGGCCCATGAGCAGTTCTTC

j_call: TRBJ2-4
d_call: -
clone_size: -
v_call: TRBV7-4
cdr3_aa: CARPLGGPPKNIQYF
cdr3_nt: TGTGCCAGACCTCTTGGGGGGCCGCCCAAAAACATTCAGTACTTC

j_call: TRBJ1-2
d_call: -
clone_size: few
v_call: TRBV27
cdr3_aa: CASSFGVYGGYTF
cdr3_nt: TGTGCCAGCAGTTTCGGGGTGTACGGTGGCTACACCTTC

j_call: TRBJ2-7
d_call: TRBD2
clone_size: -
v_call: TRBV6-6
cdr3_aa: CASRSTSGGTYEQYF
cdr3_nt: TGTGCCAGCAGGAGTACTAGCGGGGGAACCTACGAGCAGTACTTC

j_call: TRBJ2-5
d_call: -
clone_size: many
v_call: TRBV7-8
cdr3_aa: CASSLSGRTETQYF
cdr3_nt: TGTGCCAGCAGCTTATCGGGGAGGACAGAGACCCAGTACTTC

j_call: TRBJ2-5
d_call: -
clone_size: -
v_call: TRBV7-6
cdr3_aa: CASSLGWAEGETQYF
cdr3_nt: TGTGCCAGCAGCTTAGGTTGGGCGGAAGGAGAGACCCAGTACTTC

j_call: TRBJ2-5
d_call: -
clone_size: -
v_call: TRBV7-2
cdr3_aa: CASSLDSALRLTQYF
cdr3_nt: TGTGCCAGCAGCTTAGATTCGGCCCTGAGGTTGACCCAGTACTTC

j_call: TRBJ2-1
d_call: TRBD2
clone_size: many
v_call: TRBV7-9
cdr3_aa: CASSPTGLAGLDEQFF
cdr3_nt: TGTGCCAGCAGCCCCACGGGACTAGCGGGACTTGATGAGCAGTTCTTC

j_call: TRBJ2-5
d_call: TRBD1
clone_size: -
v_call: TRBV7-2
cdr3_aa: CASSFTGEETQYF
cdr3_nt: TGTGCCAGCAGTTTTACAGGGGAAGAGACCCAGTACTTC

j_call: TRBJ2-2
d_call: -
clone_size: -
v_call: TRBV18
cdr3_aa: CASSSDSPGTGELFF
cdr3_nt: TGTGCCAGCTCATCCGACAGCCCCGGGACCGGGGAGCTGTTTTTT

j_call: TRBJ1-1
d_call: -
clone_size: -
v_call: TRBV5-6
cdr3_aa: CASSFGQETLEAFF
cdr3_nt: TGTGCCAGCAGCTTTGGGCAGGAGACCCTTGAAGCTTTCTTT

j_call: TRBJ2-7
d_call: TRBD1
clone_size: few
v_call: TRBV6-6
cdr3_aa: CASRTQGANEQYF
cdr3_nt: TGTGCCAGCAGAACTCAGGGGGCAAACGAGCAGTACTTC

j_call: TRBJ1-3
d_call: -
clone_size: few
v_call: TRBV4-2
cdr3_aa: CASSQGTIGGRNTIYF
cdr3_nt: TGTGCCAGCAGCCAAGGTACCATAGGAGGGCGAAACACCATATATTTT

j_call: TRBJ1-1
d_call: TRBD1
clone_size: -
v_call: TRBV5-1
cdr3_aa: CASSQNGQGLNTEAFF
cdr3_nt: TGCGCCAGCAGCCAGAACGGACAGGGCCTGAACACTGAAGCTTTCTTT

j_call: TRBJ2-3
d_call: TRBD2
clone_size: -
v_call: TRBV29-1
cdr3_aa: CSVPGLAGPTDTQYF
cdr3_nt: TGCAGCGTTCCGGGACTAGCGGGACCTACAGATACGCAGTATTTT

j_call: TRBJ1-2
d_call: -
clone_size: few
v_call: TRBV7-8
cdr3_aa: CASSLNSGQGYTF
cdr3_nt: TGTGCCAGCAGCTTAAATTCCGGACAGGGCTACACCTTC